This is a list of T cell receptor beta chains from one sample in a study of shared clonotypes between healthy human individuals. The assay was immunoSEQ multiplex PCR, and TCRdb's table has in-frame clones only and misses some. The table has about 2 million clones, approximately 94% seen once. The sample taken for sequencing was naive CD8+ T cells sorted from blood. The receptors derive from a man younger than 30 in good health. Both conserved end residues are part of each CDR3. A D gene is named only where the DNA matches it firmly. Some rows have no size entry. The others give once, few or many, or a class for an expanded clone.

CDR3nt: TGTGCCAGTTCAGGGGACACAGATACGCAGTATTTT
CDR3aa: CASSGDTDTQYF
abundance: NA
d_gene: NA
v_gene: TRBV10-3
j_gene: TRBJ2-3

CDR3nt: TGTGCCAGCAGTTTGGGTAAGGGGACAGGGGTAGACAATGAGCAGTTCTTC
CDR3aa: CASSLGKGTGVDNEQFF
abundance: NA
d_gene: TRBD1
v_gene: TRBV27
j_gene: TRBJ2-1

CDR3nt: TGTGCCAGCAGTTTCGGGGGGCCGGCCAATCAGCCCCAGCATTTT
CDR3aa: CASSFGGPANQPQHF
abundance: few
d_gene: NA
v_gene: TRBV28
j_gene: TRBJ1-5

CDR3nt: TGTGCCAGCCGGGCGGGGGTCGGGAACACTGAAGCTTTCTTT
CDR3aa: CASRAGVGNTEAFF
abundance: NA
d_gene: NA
v_gene: TRBV27
j_gene: TRBJ1-1

CDR3nt: TGTGCTAGCAGCTTAGGAGAACGCGGGGAGCTGTTTTTT
CDR3aa: CASSLGERGELFF
abundance: NA
d_gene: NA
v_gene: TRBV7-7
j_gene: TRBJ2-2

CDR3nt: TGTGCCAGCAGCTTAGAGGTGGGATCGGCCTACGAGCAGTACTTC
CDR3aa: CASSLEVGSAYEQYF
abundance: NA
d_gene: NA
v_gene: TRBV7-9
j_gene: TRBJ2-7

CDR3nt: TGTGCCAGCAGTTTATCGGGGAACCCTCTTACGAACTATGGCTACACCTTC
CDR3aa: CASSLSGNPLTNYGYTF
abundance: NA
d_gene: NA
v_gene: TRBV28
j_gene: TRBJ1-2

CDR3nt: TGTGCCAGCAGGACAGGGATACAAGAGACCCAGTACTTC
CDR3aa: CASRTGIQETQYF
abundance: NA
d_gene: TRBD1
v_gene: TRBV28
j_gene: TRBJ2-5

CDR3nt: TGTGCCAGCAGTTTCACAGGGCATAATTCACCCCTCCACTTT
CDR3aa: CASSFTGHNSPLHF
abundance: NA
d_gene: NA
v_gene: TRBV28
j_gene: TRBJ1-6

CDR3nt: TGTGCCAGCAGCCCAGGCGGGGGAGTATACAATGAGCAGTTCTTC
CDR3aa: CASSPGGGVYNEQFF
abundance: NA
d_gene: TRBD2
v_gene: TRBV7-6
j_gene: TRBJ2-1

CDR3nt: TGTGCCAGCAGCCCCTGGACAGGGGACTACAATGAGCAGTTCTTC
CDR3aa: CASSPWTGDYNEQFF
abundance: once
d_gene: TRBD1
v_gene: TRBV14
j_gene: TRBJ2-1

CDR3nt: TGTGCCAGCACCTCCTACAGCGGGGGCCCGCAAGAGACCCAGTACTTC
CDR3aa: CASTSYSGGPQETQYF
abundance: NA
d_gene: TRBD2
v_gene: TRBV28
j_gene: TRBJ2-5

CDR3nt: TGTGCCAGCAGTATATCGACAGGGGTTGATGGCTACACCTTC
CDR3aa: CASSISTGVDGYTF
abundance: NA
d_gene: TRBD1
v_gene: TRBV27
j_gene: TRBJ1-2

CDR3nt: TGTGCCAGCAGCTTAGGAGGTGAGGGGCTCTCCTACGAGCAGTACTTC
CDR3aa: CASSLGGEGLSYEQYF
abundance: NA
d_gene: NA
v_gene: TRBV7-9
j_gene: TRBJ2-7

CDR3nt: TGTGCCAGCAGCGACCTAGGGGGAGAGACCCAGTACTTC
CDR3aa: CASSDLGGETQYF
abundance: NA
d_gene: NA
v_gene: TRBV9
j_gene: TRBJ2-5

CDR3nt: TGCGCCAGCAGCTTTACGGGACAGGGCTACGAGCAGTACTTC
CDR3aa: CASSFTGQGYEQYF
abundance: NA
d_gene: TRBD1
v_gene: TRBV5-1
j_gene: TRBJ2-7

CDR3nt: TGTGCCAGCAGCCCGACTAGCGGGAGTTCGGGCTACGAGCAGTACTTC
CDR3aa: CASSPTSGSSGYEQYF
abundance: NA
d_gene: TRBD2
v_gene: TRBV7-9
j_gene: TRBJ2-7

CDR3nt: TGTGCCAGCAGCTTTTCCCAATTAGCGGGAAACGAGCAGTTCTTC
CDR3aa: CASSFSQLAGNEQFF
abundance: NA
d_gene: TRBD2
v_gene: TRBV5-6
j_gene: TRBJ2-1

CDR3nt: TGTGCCTGGAGTGACCCGGGACTGCTGGCCTACGAGCAGTACTTC
CDR3aa: CAWSDPGLLAYEQYF
abundance: NA
d_gene: NA
v_gene: TRBV30
j_gene: TRBJ2-7

CDR3nt: TGCAGTGCTCACAGGGGAACTGAAGCTTTCTTT
CDR3aa: CSAHRGTEAFF
abundance: NA
d_gene: TRBD1
v_gene: TRBV20-1
j_gene: TRBJ1-1

CDR3nt: TGCAGCGTTGTCCAGTCGGATTTAGGGGAAAAACTGTTTTTT
CDR3aa: CSVVQSDLGEKLFF
abundance: once
d_gene: NA
v_gene: TRBV29-1
j_gene: TRBJ1-4

CDR3nt: TGCGCCAGCAGCCAAGCGAGGACTAGCGGGAAAAATGAGCAGTTCTTC
CDR3aa: CASSQARTSGKNEQFF
abundance: NA
d_gene: TRBD2
v_gene: TRBV4-1
j_gene: TRBJ2-1